What follows are 20 T cell receptor beta chains derived from one specimen sequenced in a study of cytomegalovirus exposure and HLA in healthy donors. 13 Jbeta primers and 60 Vbeta primers were used for the PCR. TCRdb's copy holds only in-frame clones and misses some; the assay was immunoSEQ multiplex PCR. The profile shows approximately 190,000 clones, approximately 90% of them singletons. Material: PBMCs. These receptors were collected from a boy aged 2 to 10 in good health and CMV-seronegative.

This sequence joins TRBV7-2 and TRBJ2-1, with 7 bases identical to TRBD2. V gave up 0 bases and J gave up 9 bases; unmatched junction bases: 8. Germline CDR1 reads SGHTA; CDR2 reads FQGNSA. This CDR3 region has 15 residues. The CDR3 DNA sequence: TGTGCCAGCAGCTTAGCGGGACTATCTATTAGTGAGCAGTTCTTC. Translation: CASSLAGLSISEQFF.

This chain connects TRBV7-9 to TRBJ1-5; TRBD1 aligns across 11 bases. V shed 5 bases, J shed 11 bases, and the junction held 5 bases outside the gene matches. Germline V gene sequence: CDR1 SEHNR, CDR2 FQNEAQ (reference sequence). This CDR3 has 13 amino acids. The CDR3 DNA is TGTGCCAGCAGCGGGACAGGGGGGTCAGCCCAGCATTTT. Its translation: CASSGTGGSAQHF.

CDR3 region: CASRTAGRRETQYF. CDR3 bases: TGTGCCAGCAGGACAGCGGGGCGGCGGGAGACCCAGTACTTC. The chain joins TRBV5-4 to TRBJ2-5; 7 bases agree with TRBD2. Germline V gives CDR1 SGHNT, CDR2 YYREEE (reference sequence). The CDR3 runs to 14 residues. The trim removed 5 bases at V and 5 bases at J, leaving 9 bases unmatched.

The J gene is TRBJ2-7, the V gene TRBV9; TRBD1 matches at 7 bases. Losses at the gene ends were 6 bases for V and 3 bases for J; bases not matched to a gene: 12. The germline V gene has CDR1 SGDLS and CDR2 YYNGEE. This CDR3 has 15 amino acids. CDR3 DNA sequence: TGTGCCAGCACCCCCTCCGGGACAGCACACTACGAGCAGTACTTC. Translating it yields CASTPSGTAHYEQYF.

V and J are TRBV21-1 and TRBJ2-5; TRBD1, as called in the table, went unchecked against the DNA. TRBV21-1 is recorded as a pseudogene. The CDR3 extends over 19 amino acids. CDR3 protein: CASSKWRTGRVEGKETQYF. CDR3 coding DNA: TGTGCCAGCAGCAAATGGCGGACAGGGAGGGTTGAAGGAAAAGAGACCCAGTACTTC.

The V and J genes are TRBV4-1 and TRBJ1-1; D unresolved. CDR3 length: 15 amino acids. With 1 base removed from V and 5 bases from J, the gap between germline ends came to 14 bases. Germline assignment: CDR1 MGHRA and CDR2 YSYEKL. This CDR3 reads CASSQGAGVVTEAFF. CDR3 in DNA: TGCGCCAGCAGCCAAGGGGCGGGAGTGGTAACTGAAGCTTTCTTT.

The chain joins TRBV4-1 to TRBJ2-1, with 8 bases matching TRBD2. The CDR3 spans 17 residues. The V gene's germline CDR1 is MGHRA and CDR2 YSYEKL. J was trimmed by 2 bases and V by 0 bases; bases with no gene match: 6. The CDR3 reads CASSQEPAGGAYNEQFF. CDR3 DNA sequence: TGCGCCAGCAGCCAAGAACCGGCCGGGGGGGCCTACAATGAGCAGTTCTTC.

CDR3 nucleotide sequence: TGTGCCTGGGCCCGACCGGGATCCGCCTTTACCTATGGCTACACCTTC. Its protein product is CAWARPGSAFTYGYTF. The V and J genes are TRBV30 and TRBJ1-2; D remains unclear. Germline CDR1 and CDR2: GTSNPN and SVGIG (reference sequence). The CDR3 spans 16 residues. V lost 5 bases to trimming and J lost 4 bases, with 23 bases between them.

This clone came up once. The chain is built from TRBV10-3 and TRBJ2-3; TRBD1 matches 10 bases. The CDR3 extends over 15 amino acids. Germline CDR1 and CDR2: ENHRY and SYGVKD. Losses at the gene ends were 5 bases for V and 1 base for J; bases not matched to a gene: 3. The CDR3 sequence: CAISLGTGGTDTQYF. The CDR3 DNA sequence: TGTGCCATCAGTCTAGGGACAGGGGGCACAGATACGCAGTATTTT.

This clone was counted between two and nine times. The chain uses TRBV2 and TRBJ1-1; 10 positions match TRBD1. The CDR3 length is 13 residues. After removal of 6 bases from V and 5 bases from J, the junction contained 3 bases not matched to a gene. Germline CDR1 is SNHLY and CDR2 is FYNNEI. DNA of the CDR3: TGTGCCAGCAGGGACAGGGGGGATACTGAAGCTTTCTTT. Translating gives CASRDRGDTEAFF. The full variable domain, rest sourced from reference TRBV2 and TRBJ1-1, is EPEVTQTPSHQVTQMGQEVILRCVPISNHLYFYWYRQILGQKVEFLVSFYNNEISEKSEIFDDQFSVERPDGSNFTLKIRSTKLEDSAMYFCASRDRGDTEAFFGQGTRLTVV.

This chain links TRBV9 with TRBJ2-2; a weak D match, TRBD2 (7 bases). V gave up 2 bases and J gave up 0 bases, with 20 bases separating them. This CDR3 region has 19 residues. The germline gives CDR1 SGDLS, CDR2 YYNGEE. CDR3: CASSVALGGAVTNTGELFF. In DNA form, the CDR3 reads TGTGCCAGCAGCGTGGCCCTAGGGGGGGCTGTTACGAACACCGGGGAGCTGTTTTTT.

Concerning this clone itself: Other DNA sequences in the same sample also yield this CDR3. This rearrangement joins TRBV20-1 to TRBJ2-3; D is unclear. Germline assignment: CDR1 DFQATT and CDR2 SNEGSKA (reference sequence). The CDR3 extends over 11 amino acids. CDR3 residues: CSARSTDTQYF. As DNA, the CDR3 is TGCAGCGCGCGGTCCACAGATACGCAGTATTTT.

This clone was seen only once. This chain links TRBV27 with TRBJ2-7; the D gene is possibly TRBD2 (6 bases). This CDR3 is built from 15 residues. Germline values: CDR1 MNHEY, CDR2 SMNVEV (reference sequence). Deletions cut 0 bases from V and 0 bases from J, with 9 bases between. CDR3: CASSLSAGPSYEQYF. CDR3 nucleotide sequence: TGTGCCAGCAGTTTATCGGCGGGGCCCTCCTACGAGCAGTACTTC.

The chain joins TRBV5-1 to TRBJ2-1; the D is unclear. The CDR3 length is 15 residues. V lost 0 bases and J 4 bases, leaving 11 bases between the germline ends. Germline CDR1 is SGHRS and CDR2 is YFSETQ. The chain's CDR3 is CASSLDPGGYNEQFF. CDR3 nucleotides: TGCGCCAGCAGCTTGGACCCCGGCGGTTACAATGAGCAGTTCTTC. The full variable domain, in which reference TRBV5-1 and TRBJ2-1 provide the parts outside the CDR3, is KAGVTQTPRYLIKTRGQQVTLSCSPISGHRSVSWYQQTPGQGLQFLFEYFSETQRNKGNFPGRFSGRQFSNSRSEMNVSTLELGDSALYLCASSLDPGGYNEQFFGPGTRLTVL.

This chain links TRBV5-1 with TRBJ2-7; possible D gene TRBD1, 5 bases. Germline CDR1 is SGHRS and CDR2 is YFSETQ. The CDR3 is made up of 15 amino acids. Trimming removed 4 bases at V and 3 bases at J, with 17 bases between. The CDR3 loop is CASSPYKGSLYEQYF. The CDR3 DNA follows: TGCGCCAGCAGCCCTTACAAGGGGTCGCTCTACGAGCAGTACTTC. The complete variable domain, with remaining parts taken from reference TRBV5-1 and TRBJ2-7, reads KAGVTQTPRYLIKTRGQQVTLSCSPISGHRSVSWYQQTPGQGLQFLFEYFSETQRNKGNFPGRFSGRQFSNSRSEMNVSTLELGDSALYLCASSPYKGSLYEQYFGPGTRLTVT.

This chain links TRBV4-1 with TRBJ2-5; 7 bases fit TRBD1. This CDR3 has 15 residues. Germline-derived CDR1 and CDR2 are MGHRA and YSYEKL. Trimming took 0 bases from V and 1 from J; bases not matched to a gene: 2. The DNA of the CDR3 is TGCGCCAGCAGCCAAGAGACAGGGAGCCAAGAGACCCAGTACTTC. Translation gives CASSQETGSQETQYF.

Only a few counts were recorded for this clone. The sample contains more than one DNA sequence encoding this CDR3. The rearrangement uses TRBV5-1 and TRBJ2-7; 10 positions match TRBD2. The ends lost 3 bases at V and 0 bases at J; junction bases unmatched: 0. This CDR3 is built from 14 residues. The germline CDR1 and CDR2 sequences are SGHRS and YFSETQ. CDR3 sequence: CASSSSGSSYEQYF. In nucleotides, the CDR3 is TGCGCCAGCAGCTCTAGCGGGAGCTCCTACGAGCAGTACTTC.

The chain carries TRBV19 and TRBJ2-7; 8 positions match TRBD2. The length of the CDR3 is 20 residues. The ends lost 1 base at V and 4 bases at J; junction bases unmatched: 21. From germline, CDR1 is LNHDA and CDR2 SQIVND (reference sequence). CDR3 DNA sequence: TGTGCCAGTAGTATAGGGGATCGGGGGGGATACAGTCCGAGCGAATACGAGCAGTACTTC. Translated: CASSIGDRGGYSPSEYEQYF. The variable domain in full, with the rest retrieved from reference TRBV19 and TRBJ2-7, is DGGITQSPKYLFRKEGQNVTLSCEQNLNHDAMYWYRQDPGQGLRLIYYSQIVNDFQKGDIAEGYSVSREKKESFPLTVTSAQKNPTAFYLCASSIGDRGGYSPSEYEQYFGPGTRLTVT.

Points on this clone: Germline and junction disagree at one end, which may indicate a read error. The identical CDR3 is also encoded by other nucleotide sequences in the sample. This rearrangement joins TRBV30 to TRBJ1-1; TRBD1 is a possible D gene (5 bases). Looked up from germline, CDR1 is GTSNPN and CDR2 is SVGIG (reference sequence). This CDR3 spans 17 amino acids. Here the CDR3 reads CAWTQWGRRRESAEAFF. The CDR3 DNA follows: TGTGCCTGGACCCAATGGGGCAGGAGACGCGAATCGGCTGAAGCCTTCTTT.

The chain carries TRBV19 and TRBJ1-5; 8 bases align to TRBD1. Germline CDR1 reads LNHDA; CDR2 reads SQIVND (reference sequence). The J segment lost 6 bases and the V segment lost 6 bases, leaving 7 bases of the junction unmatched. CDR3 length: 14 residues. The CDR3 loop reads CASSGGQVRQPQHF. The DNA for the CDR3 is TGTGCCAGTAGCGGGGGACAGGTCCGTCAGCCCCAGCATTTT. The whole variable domain, remainder taken from reference TRBV19 and TRBJ1-5, is DGGITQSPKYLFRKEGQNVTLSCEQNLNHDAMYWYRQDPGQGLRLIYYSQIVNDFQKGDIAEGYSVSREKKESFPLTVTSAQKNPTAFYLCASSGGQVRQPQHFGDGTRLSIL.